This section outlines one T cell receptor (beta chain) sequence together with its context. Antigen unknown. The data derive from a study of somatic mutations in cytotoxic T cells in rheumatoid arthritis. Points from the study as a whole: Healthy controls showed no age-related rise in CD8+ clonality, whereas rheumatoid arthritis patients did. The antigen targets of the expanded CD8+ clones were unknown.

Trimming removed 0 bases at V and 9 bases at J, with 9 bases between. Germline lookup yields CDR1 SGHDN and CDR2 FVKESK. The CDR3 is 13 residues long. The repertoire was sequenced with immunoSEQ multiplex PCR; TCRdb's copy has only in-frame clones and lacks some. The sample has some 14,000 clones; approximately 77% are singletons. The receptor was derived from an adult with rheumatoid arthritis. V usage is TRBV14 and J usage is TRBJ1-5; no firm D call. Sample: CD8+ T cells sorted from blood. DNA for the CDR3: TGTGCCAGCAGCCAAGAAGGAACCGGGCCCCAGCATTTT. Its protein product is CASSQEGTGPQHF.